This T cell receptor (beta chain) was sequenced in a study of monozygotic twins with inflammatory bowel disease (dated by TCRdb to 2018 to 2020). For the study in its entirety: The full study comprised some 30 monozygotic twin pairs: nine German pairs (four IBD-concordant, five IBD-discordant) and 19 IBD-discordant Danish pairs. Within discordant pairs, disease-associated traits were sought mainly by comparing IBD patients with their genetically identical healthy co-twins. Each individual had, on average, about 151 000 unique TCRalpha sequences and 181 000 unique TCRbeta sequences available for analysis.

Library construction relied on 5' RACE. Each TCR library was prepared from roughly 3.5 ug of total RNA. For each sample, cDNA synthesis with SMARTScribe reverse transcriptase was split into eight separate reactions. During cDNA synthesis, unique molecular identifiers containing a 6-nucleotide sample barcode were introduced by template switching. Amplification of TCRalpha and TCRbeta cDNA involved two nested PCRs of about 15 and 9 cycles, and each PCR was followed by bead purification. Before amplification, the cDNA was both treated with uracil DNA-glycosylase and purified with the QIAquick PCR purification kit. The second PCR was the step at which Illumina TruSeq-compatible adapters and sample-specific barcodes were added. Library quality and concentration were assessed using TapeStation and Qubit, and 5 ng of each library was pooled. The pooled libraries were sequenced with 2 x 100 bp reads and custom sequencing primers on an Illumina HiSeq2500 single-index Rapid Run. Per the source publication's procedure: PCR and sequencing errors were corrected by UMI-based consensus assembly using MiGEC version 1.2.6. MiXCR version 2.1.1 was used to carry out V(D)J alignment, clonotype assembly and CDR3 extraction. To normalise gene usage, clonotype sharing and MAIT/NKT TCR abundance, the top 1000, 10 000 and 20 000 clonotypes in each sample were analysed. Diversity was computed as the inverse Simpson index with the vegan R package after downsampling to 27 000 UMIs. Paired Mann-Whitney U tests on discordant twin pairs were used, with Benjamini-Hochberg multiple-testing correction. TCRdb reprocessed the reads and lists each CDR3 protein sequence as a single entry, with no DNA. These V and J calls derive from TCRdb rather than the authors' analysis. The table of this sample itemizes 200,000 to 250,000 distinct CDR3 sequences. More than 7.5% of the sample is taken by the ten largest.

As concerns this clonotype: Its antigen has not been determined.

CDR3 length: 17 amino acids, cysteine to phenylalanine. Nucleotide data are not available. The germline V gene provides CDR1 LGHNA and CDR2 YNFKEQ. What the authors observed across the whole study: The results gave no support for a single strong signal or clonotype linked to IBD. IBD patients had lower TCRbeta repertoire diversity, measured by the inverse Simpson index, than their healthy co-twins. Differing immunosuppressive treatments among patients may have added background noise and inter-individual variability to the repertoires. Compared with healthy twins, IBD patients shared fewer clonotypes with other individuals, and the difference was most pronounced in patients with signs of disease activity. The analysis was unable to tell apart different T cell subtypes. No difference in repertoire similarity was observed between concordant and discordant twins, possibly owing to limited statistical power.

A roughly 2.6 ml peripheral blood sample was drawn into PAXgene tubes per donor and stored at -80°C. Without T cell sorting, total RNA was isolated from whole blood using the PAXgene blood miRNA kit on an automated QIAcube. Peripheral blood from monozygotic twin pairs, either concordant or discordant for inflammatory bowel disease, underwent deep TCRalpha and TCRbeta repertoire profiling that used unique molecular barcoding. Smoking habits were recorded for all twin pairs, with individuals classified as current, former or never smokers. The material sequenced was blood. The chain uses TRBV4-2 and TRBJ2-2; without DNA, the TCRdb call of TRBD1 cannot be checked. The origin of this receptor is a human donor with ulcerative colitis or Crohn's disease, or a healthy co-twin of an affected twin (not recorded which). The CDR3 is CASSQLRARDLVGELFF.